Here is one TCR beta chain with its context. Its antigen is currently not known. No base-level quality is on record; no much larger clone is a single base apart. The immunoSEQ Assay was used to sequence TCR beta CDR3 regions from DNA. Processing in the source paper ran as follows. T cell density was computed as TCR beta template counts normalized to usable DNA estimated by amplifying housekeeping genes. Richness was estimated using the preseqR package, with extrapolation to 400,000 templates for PBMC samples and to 120,000 templates for tissue samples. Clonality was taken to be one minus Pielou's evenness. Differential abundance testing on productive amino-acid clonotypes, with a minimum total count of 5 and an alpha of 0.1, was used to identify tissue-enriched TCRs. The Jaccard Index and the Morisita Overlap Index were used to quantify repertoire overlap between compartments. GLIPH grouped TCR beta CDR3s together with public tetramer-defined viral CDR3s, and a viral motif had to include at least three viral sequences and also show V-gene enrichment. TCRdb retrieved this table from immuneACCESS and kept in-frame rearrangements only. Not all clones are present; in checked studies, unresolved V genes account for under half, and no reason is known for the remainder. The DNA was the basis for D and trimming; V, J and clone size are from that table. The sample has tens of thousands of clones on record, 81% of them singletons. The ten largest clones take up roughly 15% of the sample.

The source of the sample is a study of T cells in localized non-small cell lung cancer (dated by TCRdb to 2020 to 2022). With regard to the full study: The study analyzed T cell repertoires of hundreds of early-stage NSCLC patients, comparing tumors and uninvolved tumor-adjacent lungs. The cohort consisted of approximately 220 treatment-naive NSCLC patients whose localized lung tumors had been resected. Of the NSCLC patients, 120 to 150 were male and around 97 were female, and the mean age was approximately 64 years. Results the study describes overall, beyond this receptor: Of the top 100 tumor clones, a median of roughly 60 were detected in paired uninvolved adjacent lung; approximately 28 were also among that lung's top 100. Because multi-region sequencing of the tumors was not done, intratumor heterogeneity could not be ruled out. Because the study design was exploratory, TCR variables were selected using unadjusted p-values without false-discovery rate correction. Uninvolved tumor-adjacent lung showed the highest T cell clonality, higher than tumor, which suggests more focused antigenic responses in the adjacent lung. Higher blood T cell density associated with longer overall survival, while higher adjacent-lung clonality associated with shorter survival.

Relative to germline, V is missing 5 bases and J is missing 0 bases, with 3 bases of the junction outside any gene match. CDR1 is given as SGHAT and CDR2 as FQNNGV, both from the germline V gene. Spanning cysteine to phenylalanine, the CDR3 consists of 14 amino acids. The kept DNA is CDR3 alone, 42 bases in frame from the first base. At diagnosis, tumor, uninvolved tumor-adjacent lung and peripheral blood were collected and then preserved as a mix of FFPE and fresh-frozen material. For TCR repertoire profiling, blood samples were analyzed as peripheral blood mononuclear cells. This TCR came from a man aged 35 to 69 with stage III lung adenocarcinoma. Recombination linked TRBV11-2 to TRBJ2-7, and 8 junctional nucleotides match TRBD1. This material consisted of peripheral blood mononuclear cells, taken before any cancer treatment. The DNA sequence is given as TGTGCCAGCAGCATACAGGGGGGCTCCTACGAGCAGTACTTC. Its translation reads: CASSIQGGSYEQYF.